The rows below give T cell receptor beta chains drawn from one sample of a study of tumor-infiltrating lymphocytes in primary liver carcinoma. TCRdb re-called the multiplex PCR reads through MiXCR, storing one row per CDR3 protein. The sample has 320,000 or so distinct CDR3 sequences, 55% to 65% seen once. Specimen: peripheral blood. The receptors originated from a man aged 40-55 years with primary liver carcinoma and hepatitis B virus infection. CDR3s include the opening cysteine and the closing phenylalanine or tryptophan. D genes are given only for firm matches. Only some rows state a clone size, as once, few, many or a class for expanded clones.

>TRBJ2-1|NA|NA|TRBV28
CASSSGLHLNEQFF
TGTGCCAGCAGTTCGGGCTTACACCTCAATGAGCAGTTCTTC
>TRBJ1-1|NA|NA|TRBV7-9
CTSSFGGEAFF
TGTACCAGCAGCTTTGGGGGTGAAGCTTTCTTT
>TRBJ2-1|NA|TRBD1|TRBV11-2
CASNLMWGQVNEQFF
TGTGCCAGCAACTTAATGTGGGGACAGGTAAATGAGCAGTTCTTC
>TRBJ1-1|many|TRBD1|TRBV11-1
CASSDGQGDTEAFF
TGTGCCAGCAGCGATGGACAGGGCGACACTGAAGCTTTCTTT
>TRBJ2-1|NA|TRBD1|TRBV28
CASSLGQGATDEQFF
TGTGCCAGCAGCTTGGGACAGGGGGCGACCGATGAGCAGTTCTTC
>TRBJ1-1|NA|NA|TRBV6-1
CASGLWNTEAFF
TGTGCCAGCGGACTATGGAACACTGAAGCTTTCTTT
>TRBJ1-1|NA|NA|TRBV5-6
CASSLVGAGTEAFF
TGTGCCAGCAGCTTGGTGGGGGCTGGGACTGAAGCTTTCTTT
>TRBJ2-3|NA|TRBD2|TRBV30
CAWSTGLLPNTDTQYF
TGTGCCTGGAGTACGGGACTACTGCCGAACACAGATACGCAGTATTTT
>TRBJ2-5|NA|TRBD2|TRBV11-2
CASSLTGTSGRGEQETQYF
TGTGCCAGCAGCCTAACCGGGACTAGCGGGAGAGGGGAACAAGAGACCCAGTATTTC
>TRBJ2-6|few|NA|TRBV28
CASSQGEIGANVLTF
TGTGCCAGCAGTCAAGGGGAAATTGGGGCCAACGTCCTGACTTTC
>TRBJ2-3|NA|NA|TRBV4-2
CASSPKAGLADTQRF
TGTGCCAGCAGCCCTAAGGCGGGACTCGCAGATACGCAGCGTTTC
>TRBJ2-4|NA|NA|TRBV2
CASSGRAPGAKNIQYF
TGTGCCAGCAGTGGGCGGGCCCCTGGGGCCAAAAACATTCAGTACTTC
>TRBJ1-1|NA|NA|TRBV5-1
CASSPDPRQEAFF
TGCGCCAGCAGCCCCGACCCGAGACAGGAAGCTTTCTTT
>TRBJ2-7|NA|NA|TRBV11-1
CACSLKQGEQYF
TGTGCCTGTAGCCTCAAACAGGGCGAGCAGTACTTC
>TRBJ2-5|few|NA|TRBV30
CAWSVRWEETQYF
TGTGCCTGGAGTGTACGTTGGGAAGAGACCCAGTACTTC
>TRBJ2-5|NA|NA|TRBV2
CASSEVGGAFGDQYF
TGTGCCAGCAGTGAAGTGGGGGGGGCTTTTGGGGACCAGTACTTC
>TRBJ2-3|NA|TRBD2|TRBV29-1
CSATATSGRTDMQYF
TGCAGCGCCACGGCGACTAGCGGACGCACAGATATGCAGTATTTT
>TRBJ2-5|many|NA|TRBV12-3/TRBV12-4
CASRTTVEETQYF
TGTGCCAGCAGGACGACAGTTGAGGAGACCCAGTACTTC
>TRBJ2-3|few|NA|TRBV5-6
CASSQRGGGTDTQYF
TGTGCCAGCAGCCAGAGGGGCGGGGGCACAGATACGCAGTATTTT
>TRBJ2-3|NA|NA|TRBV12-3/TRBV12-4
CAGSSSTDTQYF
TGTGCCGGCAGTTCCTCCACAGATACGCAATATTTT
>TRBJ2-7|NA|NA|TRBV11-2
CASSRSAGASRKHEQYF
TGTGCCAGCAGCCGATCGGCAGGGGCCTCAAGGAAGCACGAGCAGTACTTC
>TRBJ2-1|many|TRBD1|TRBV10-3
CATSGTGSNEQFF
TGTGCCACTTCCGGGACAGGGAGCAATGAGCAGTTCTTC
>TRBJ2-1|few|TRBD2|TRBV4-2
CASSEKTSGNYNEQFF
TGTGCCAGCAGCGAAAAGACTAGCGGTAATTACAATGAGCAGTTCTTC
>TRBJ2-5|NA|TRBD2|TRBV11-2
CASSLRLARDSSETQYF
TGTGCCAGCAGCTTAAGACTAGCGCGTGACTCAAGCGAGACTCAGTACTTC
>TRBJ2-3|few|TRBD2|TRBV5-1
CASSLATGGGTDTQYF
TGCGCCAGCAGCTTGGCGACGGGAGGGGGCACAGATACGCAGTATTTT
>TRBJ2-7|many|NA|TRBV29-1
CSVGVLAGEQYF
TGCAGCGTTGGCGTTTTGGCTGGCGAGCAGTACTTC
>TRBJ1-1|NA|NA|TRBV14
CASSQLNIEAFF
TGTGCCAGCAGCCAATTAAACATTGAAGCTTTCTTT
>TRBJ1-2|NA|TRBD1|TRBV6-1
CAVRQGLTGGYTF
TGTGCCGTTCGACAGGGTTTGACCGGGGGCTACACCTTC
>TRBJ2-3|NA|NA|TRBV20-1
CSVRGGLANTDTQYF
TGCAGTGTTCGCGGCGGGCTAGCGAACACAGATACGCAGTATTTT
>TRBJ2-4|NA|NA|TRBV11-2
CTSSPRRGRAANIQYF
TGTACCAGCAGCCCGAGAAGGGGCAGGGCGGCGAACATTCAGTACTTC
>TRBJ1-5|NA|TRBD1|TRBV5-1
CVSSLAGTANQPQHF
TGCGTCAGCAGCTTAGCCGGGACAGCAAATCAGCCCCAGCATTTT
>TRBJ2-2|NA|NA|TRBV5-1
CPSSPGLARLGGGELFF
TGCCCCAGCAGCCCTGGACTGGCGCGCCTTGGGGGCGGGGAGCTGTTTTTT
>TRBJ2-7|NA|NA|TRBV14
CASSLIGAGSYEQYF
TGTGCCAGCAGCCTTATAGGGGCGGGATCGTACGAGCAGTACTTC
>TRBJ2-3|NA|NA|TRBV11-3
CAGSWNRADTQYF
TGTGCCGGCAGCTGGAACAGGGCGGATACGCAGTATTTT
>TRBJ2-2|many|NA|TRBV12-3/TRBV12-4
CASSLLTGSTGELFF
TGTGCCAGCAGTTTATTAACAGGGTCCACCGGGGAGCTGTTTTTT
>TRBJ2-7|NA|NA|TRBV21-1
CASSKEAGSSYEQYF
TGTGCCAGCAGCAAAGAGGCGGGGAGCTCCTACGAGCAGTACTTC
>TRBJ2-1|few|NA|TRBV11-3
CASSSGPIGNEQLF
TGTGCCAGTTCCTCCGGTCCGATAGGGAATGAGCAGTTATTC
>TRBJ2-7|many|TRBD1|TRBV6-2/TRBV6-3
CASTKGGQGVSKANF
TGTGCCAGCACCAAGGGAGGACAGGGGGTAAGCAAGGCGAACTTC
>TRBJ2-4|few|NA|TRBV12-3/TRBV12-4
CASSLSAGAKNIQYF
TGTGCCAGCAGTTTATCAGCGGGAGCCAAAAACATTCAGTACTTC
>TRBJ2-7|few|NA|TRBV5-6
CASSHRGGEQCF
TGTGCCAGCAGCCACAGGGGGGGCGAGCAGTGCTTC
>TRBJ1-1|NA|NA|TRBV18
CASSPEQGNPAFF
TGTGCCAGCTCACCGGAACAGGGCAACCCAGCTTTCTTT
>TRBJ2-1|NA|NA|TRBV6-6
CASSSHGGINNEQFF
TGTGCCAGCAGTTCTCATGGGGGGATCAATAATGAGCAGTTCTTC
>TRBJ1-5|NA|TRBD1|TRBV2
CASSEGQGGQPQHF
TGTGCCAGCAGTGAAGGACAGGGCGGACAGCCCCAGCATTTT
>TRBJ2-7|NA|NA|TRBV30
CAWSRDIWLEQYF
TGTGCCTGGAGCCGGGACATTTGGCTCGAGCAGTACTTC
>TRBJ2-6|NA|NA|TRBV6-2/TRBV6-3
CAGLEPMAGANVLTF
TGTGCCGGCTTGGAGCCGATGGCTGGGGCCAACGTCCTGACTTTC
>TRBJ1-2|NA|TRBD1|TRBV11-1
CASNPDREARNYTF
TGTGCCAGCAACCCTGACAGGGAGGCTCGCAACTACACCTTC
>TRBJ2-7|NA|NA|TRBV4-2
CASSQGASDGYEQYF
TGTGCCAGCAGCCAAGGAGCTAGCGACGGCTACGAGCAGTACTTC
>TRBJ2-3|many|TRBD2|TRBV28
CASSFLAGYTDTQYF
TGTGCCAGCAGTTTCCTAGCGGGTTACACAGATACGCAGTATTTT
>TRBJ1-2|NA|NA|TRBV30
CAWCVIGSGGYTF
TGTGCCTGGTGTGTAATTGGTTCGGGCGGCTACACCTTC
>TRBJ2-1|NA|NA|TRBV11-1
CASGDSSSSYNGQFF
TGTGCCAGCGGCGACTCTAGCTCATCCTACAATGGGCAATTCTTC
>TRBJ2-1|few|TRBD2|TRBV10-3
CAISEEGGLAEQFF
TGCGCCATCAGTGAAGAGGGAGGGCTCGCTGAGCAGTTCTTC
>TRBJ2-4|many|TRBD1|TRBV6-6
CASSSRDRGRVAKNIQYF
TGTGCCAGCAGTTCCCGGGACAGGGGTCGAGTTGCCAAAAACATTCAGTACTTC